These 17 T cell receptor beta chains originate from one sample sequenced in a study of blood T cell repertoires in COVID-19 (dated by TCRdb to the early 2020s). Libraries were built with the immunoSEQ multiplex PCR assay. Imported from immuneACCESS, the table was reduced by TCRdb to in-frame sequences with V and J called. These copies leave out some clones; in studies compared against another copy, an unresolved V gene accounts for under half, and the cause of the remainder is not known. This sample has under 200,000 clones in its table, and approximately 80% of those were observed once. The ten largest clonotypes hold approximately 13% of the sample. Sequencing was carried out using PBMCs or T cells enriched from blood (not recorded which). These receptors all stem from an older woman who had recovered from COVID-19.

J is TRBJ1-3 and V is TRBV5-1; 7 bases agree with TRBD1. Germline V gene sequence: CDR1 SGHRS, CDR2 YFSETQ. The trim removed 7 bases at V and 4 bases at J, leaving 8 bases unmatched. The CDR3 is made up of 14 amino acids. The CDR3 spells CASGRGGVGNTIYF. The CDR3 DNA sequence: TGCGCCAGCGGCAGAGGGGGCGTAGGAAACACCATATATTTT. The full variable domain, completed using reference TRBV5-1 and TRBJ1-3, is KAGVTQTPRYLIKTRGQQVTLSCSPISGHRSVSWYQQTPGQGLQFLFEYFSETQRNKGNFPGRFSGRQFSNSRSEMNVSTLELGDSALYLCASGRGGVGNTIYFGEGSWLTVV.

V and J are TRBV28 and TRBJ2-7, with 10 bases lining up with TRBD2. This CDR3 has 14 amino acids. CDR1 is MDHEN and CDR2 is SYDVKM in the germline V gene. This chain's CDR3 is CVSRRTSGSYEQYF. DNA of the CDR3: TGTGTCTCACGTAGGACTAGCGGATCCTACGAGCAGTACTTC. The full variable domain, with the rest looked up from reference TRBV28 and TRBJ2-7, is DVKVTQSSRYLVKRTGEKVFLECVQDMDHENMFWYRQDPGLGLRLIYFSYDVKMKEKGDIPEGYSVSREKKERFSLILESASTNQTSMYLCVSRRTSGSYEQYFGPGTRLTVT.

This chain connects TRBV27 to TRBJ1-2; D gene ambiguous. From germline, CDR1 is MNHEY and CDR2 SMNVEV (reference sequence). Deletions cut 6 bases from V and 3 bases from J, with 17 bases between. This CDR3 region has 15 residues. The CDR3 loop is CASRAPSRHDYGYTF. The CDR3 DNA is TGTGCCAGCAGGGCGCCATCTCGACACGACTATGGCTACACCTTC.

V usage is TRBV2 and J usage is TRBJ2-7; 10 bases agree with TRBD1. The length of the CDR3 is 14 residues. CDR1 and CDR2 from the germline V gene are SNHLY and FYNNEI. The V gene end was trimmed by 6 bases and the J gene end by 6 bases; junction bases not matched to a gene: 8. The CDR3 bases are TGTGCCAGCAGAAGACAGGGGGCGGCCTCCGAGCAGTACTTC. The encoded protein is CASRRQGAASEQYF.

V usage is TRBV29-1 and J usage is TRBJ2-2; maybe TRBD2 (5 bases). V lost 8 bases, J lost 0 bases, and 13 bases lay in between. Germline CDR1 SQVTM, CDR2 ANQGSEA. The CDR3 contains 14 residues. DNA for the CDR3: TGCAGCCCCCCTTGGGAGACGAACACCGGGGAGCTGTTTTTT. Translated: CSPPWETNTGELFF.

V usage is TRBV15 and J usage is TRBJ2-3; D is unclear. The germline V gene encodes CDR1 LNHNV and CDR2 YYDKDF (reference sequence). The CDR3 length is 13 residues. Trimming removed 0 bases at V and 3 bases at J, with 4 bases between. CDR3 coding DNA: TGTGCCACCAGCAGAGATCTTACAGATACGCAGTATTTT. Translation: CATSRDLTDTQYF.

This clone was counted once. The V and J genes are TRBV2 and TRBJ1-5, with D perhaps TRBD1 (5 bases). This CDR3 spans 13 amino acids. Trimming left V 4 bases short and J 6 bases short, with 10 bases between. CDR1 is SNHLY and CDR2 is FYNNEI in the germline V gene. The CDR3 is CASSAQGPQPQHF. CDR3 DNA sequence: TGTGCCAGCAGTGCCCAGGGTCCTCAGCCCCAGCATTTT.

This chain connects TRBV30 to TRBJ1-1, with D possibly TRBD1 on 5 matching bases. The CDR3 runs 14 residues. CDR1 and CDR2 from the germline V gene are GTSNPN and SVGIG (reference sequence). V was clipped by 2 bases and J by 5 bases, with 15 bases between them. Here the CDR3 reads CAWSTLSGGTEAFF. DNA for the CDR3: TGTGCCTGGAGTACCCTGTCGGGGGGGACTGAAGCTTTCTTT.

The V call is TRBV11-3, the J call TRBJ1-2; D is possibly TRBD1 (5 bases). The CDR3 has 12 residues. The V end lost 5 bases, the J end lost 7 bases, and 11 bases lay between the germline ends. The germline V gene has CDR1 SGHNT and CDR2 YENEEA. The CDR3 loop is CASSRSGGGYTF. In DNA, the CDR3 is TGTGCCAGCAGCCGAAGCGGGGGTGGCTACACCTTC.

A note on this clone: Other DNA variants within this sample encode the same CDR3. V usage is TRBV25-1 and J usage is TRBJ1-4; 7 nucleotides align to TRBD1. Germline V gene sequence: CDR1 MGHDK, CDR2 SYGVNS. The CDR3 sequence is 16 residues long. V dropped 3 bases and J dropped 0; count of bases not matched to a gene: 4. CDR3 amino acids: CASSERQGATNEKLFF. The CDR3 DNA sequence: TGTGCCAGCAGTGAGCGACAGGGCGCAACTAATGAAAAACTGTTTTTT.

This chain uses TRBV3-1 (or the pseudogene TRBV3-2) with TRBJ2-5; 7 bases map to TRBD2. The V gene's germline CDR1 is LGHDT and CDR2 YNNKEL (reference sequence). The CDR3 has 18 amino acids. The junction had 11 bases not matched to a gene; V was cut back by 0 bases and J by 1 base. The CDR3 sequence: CASSQEGRLADFQETQYF. DNA of the CDR3: TGTGCCAGCAGCCAAGAGGGACGCCTAGCGGACTTCCAAGAGACCCAGTACTTC.

This clone was observed a few times. The chain recombines TRBV5-1 with TRBJ1-2, with no clear D. The CDR3 loop spans 13 amino acids. CDR1 and CDR2 from the germline V gene are SGHRS and YFSETQ. Trimming took 1 base from V and 2 from J, leaving 6 bases between them. The CDR3 protein is CASSLFPNYGYTF. The CDR3 DNA sequence: TGCGCCAGCAGCTTGTTCCCGAACTATGGCTACACCTTC.

V and J are TRBV4-2 and TRBJ1-2; 9 positions agree with TRBD1. V trimming: 0 bases; J trimming: 8 bases; junction bases outside the gene matches: 10. The CDR3 loop spans 16 amino acids. Germline loops: CDR1 LGHNA, CDR2 YNFKEQ. CDR3 amino acids: CASSQDRDRVGGGYTF. The CDR3 DNA reads TGTGCCAGCAGCCAAGATAGGGACAGGGTTGGTGGGGGCTACACCTTC.

The rearrangement links TRBV3-1 (or the pseudogene TRBV3-2) to TRBJ1-6; D call uncertain. With 1 base removed from V and 10 bases from J, the gap between germline ends came to 11 bases. The CDR3 totals 14 residues. Germline lookup yields CDR1 LGHDT and CDR2 YNNKEL (reference sequence). The CDR3 region has the DNA TGTGCCAGCAGCCAAGGAGTGGGCGACTCACCCCTCCACTTT. Its translation: CASSQGVGDSPLHF.

The rearrangement uses TRBV23-1 and TRBJ1-2, with TRBD1 as a possible D gene (5 bases). TRBV23-1 is treated as an ORF (open reading frame) with a function not yet certain. The CDR3 has 16 residues. Deletions cut 3 bases from V and 4 bases from J, with 18 bases between. The CDR3, as DNA: TGCGCCAGCAGTCATAGAACTTGGGGGGACCTCTATGGCTACACCTTC. It is translated as CASSHRTWGDLYGYTF.

The chain is built from TRBV19 and TRBJ1-1, with D perhaps matching TRBD1 (5 bases). The germline V gene encodes CDR1 LNHDA and CDR2 SQIVND (reference sequence). V gave up 4 bases and J gave up 4 bases, with 16 bases separating them. CDR3 length: 15 amino acids. The CDR3 is CASSKGRPRGTEAFF. CDR3 bases: TGTGCCAGTAGTAAGGGGAGGCCCCGCGGCACTGAAGCTTTCTTT.

V gene TRBV7-8 combines with J gene TRBJ2-5; 10 positions match TRBD1. The CDR3 runs to 16 residues. The junction had 10 bases not matched to a gene; V was cut back by 2 bases and J by 7 bases. CDR1 and CDR2 (germline): SGHVS, FQNEAQ. CDR3 bases: TGTGCCAGCAGCTTACCTCCACGGGACAGGGGAGGGACCCAGTACTTC. Its protein is CASSLPPRDRGGTQYF.